The present entry profiles one TCR beta chain with its context. The data derive from a study of blood T cell repertoires in COVID-19. Study information: Nucleic acid was either cDNA or gDNA, and it came from T cells, B-cell-depleted T cells, or PBMCs.

Trimming shortened V by 0 bases and J by 3 bases, and 11 bases separated the two germline ends. This CDR3 has 15 residues. Germline-derived CDR1 and CDR2 are LGHDT and YNNKEL (reference sequence). In the original processing: Amplified reference gene primers provided the basis for estimating nucleated cell counts. Some clones are missing from TCRdb's copy, which holds only in-frame ones; the method was immunoSEQ multiplex PCR. The V and J calls and clone size come from that table; D and trimming were worked out from the DNA. The sample carries about 310,000 clones, 80% to 90% recorded once. The sequenced sample consisted of peripheral blood. This TCR was recovered from a man in his forties or fifties with active or convalescent COVID-19. This chain connects TRBV3-1 (or the pseudogene TRBV3-2) to TRBJ1-2; D is ambiguous. As DNA, the CDR3 is TGTGCCAGCAGCCAAGATCCCCGGGTAGACTATGGCTACACCTTC. Protein product: CASSQDPRVDYGYTF.